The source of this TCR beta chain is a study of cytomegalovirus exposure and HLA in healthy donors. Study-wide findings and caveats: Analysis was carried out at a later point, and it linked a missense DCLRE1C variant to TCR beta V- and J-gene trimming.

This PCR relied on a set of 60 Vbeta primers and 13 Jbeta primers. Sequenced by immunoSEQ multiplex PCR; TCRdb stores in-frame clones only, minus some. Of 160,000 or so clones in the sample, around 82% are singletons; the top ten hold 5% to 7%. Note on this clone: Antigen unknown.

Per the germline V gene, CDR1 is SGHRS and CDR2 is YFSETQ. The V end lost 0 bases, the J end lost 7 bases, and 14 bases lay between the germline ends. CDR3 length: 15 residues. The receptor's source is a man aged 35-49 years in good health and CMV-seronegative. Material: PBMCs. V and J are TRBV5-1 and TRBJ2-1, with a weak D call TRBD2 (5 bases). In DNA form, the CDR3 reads TGCGCCAGCAGCTTGGCGATAGGACTCGATAATGAGCAGTTCTTC. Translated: CASSLAIGLDNEQFF.